These 29 T cell receptor beta chains were sequenced from one sample in a study of molecular identifiers for immune sequencing clone quantification. TCRdb used MiXCR to reprocess the PCR reads, holding one entry per CDR3 protein. Of more than 300,000 distinct CDR3 sequences detected, about 22% appear once; the ten largest clones hold approximately 0.85%. The sample taken for sequencing was naive CD8+ T cells from blood, with Jurkat cell RNA spiked in. The subset: FACS-sorted CD8+CD4-CCR7+CD45RA+ naive T cells. These TCRs come from a human donor in good health. Some libraries in this study had Jurkat cell RNA spiked in.

This clonotype has a count of ten or more. The chain joins TRBV12-3 or TRBV12-4 to TRBJ1-1; possible D gene TRBD1, 6 bases. Trimming cost V 5 bases and J 4 bases, with 11 bases left between them. This CDR3 has 13 residues. For the CDR3, the DNA is TGTGCCAGCAGTCGGGGGGGGGCCACTGAAGCTTTCTTT. It specifies CASSRGGATEAFF.

A remark on this clonotype: A much larger clone lies one base from this, so it may be a read error. This chain joins TRBV5-6 and TRBJ1-4, with a weak D call TRBD1 (5 bases). The CDR3 is made up of 14 amino acids. Germline V gene data show CDR1 as SGHDT and CDR2 as YYEEEE. V lost 4 bases, J lost 6 bases, and 13 bases lay in between. CDR3 nucleotide sequence: TGTGCCAGCAGCGGGTTGGGACCGGATGAAAAACTGTTTTTT. This gives the protein CASSGLGPDEKLFF.

This clonotype has a count of ten or more. The J gene is TRBJ2-5, the V gene TRBV7-9; D not certain. This CDR3 has 14 amino acids. The V gene's germline CDR1 is SEHNR and CDR2 FQNEAQ (reference sequence). The V and J ends lost 2 bases and 1 base respectively, with 8 bases between them. CDR3: CASSLIQSQETQYF. The CDR3 DNA follows: TGTGCCAGCAGCTTAATTCAGAGCCAAGAGACCCAGTACTTC.

In this sample, this clonotype turned up once. This may come from a read error, since a much larger clone is one base off. The genes are TRBV7-6 and TRBJ1-1; 7 bases align to TRBD1. The CDR3 is 13 residues long. CDR1 is SGHVS and CDR2 is FNYEAQ in the germline V gene. CDR3 residues: CASSTGETTGAFF. CDR3 DNA sequence: TGTGCCAGCAGCACAGGGGAAACAACTGGAGCTTTCTTT.

This clonotype was observed many times. The genes are TRBV7-9 and TRBJ2-3; no clear D gene. The CDR3 runs 13 residues. Trimming shortened V by 5 bases and J by 2 bases, and 8 bases separated the two germline ends. Germline V gene lookup returns CDR1 SEHNR and CDR2 FQNEAQ (reference sequence). The CDR3 here is CASSTGNTDTQYF. The CDR3 DNA follows: TGTGCCAGCAGCACGGGCAACACAGATACGCAGTATTTT. The complete variable domain, with remaining parts taken from reference TRBV7-9 and TRBJ2-3, reads DTGVSQNPRHKITKRGQNVTFRCDPISEHNRLYWYRQTLGQGPEFLTYFQNEAQLEKSRLLSDRFSAERPKGSFSTLEIQRTEQGDSAMYLCASSTGNTDTQYFGPGTRLTVL.

The chain employs TRBV27 and TRBJ1-4; TRBD1 matches 7 bases. J lost 10 bases, V lost 4 bases, and 12 bases had no gene match. Germline CDR1 MNHEY, CDR2 SMNVEV (reference sequence). The CDR3 is 15 residues long. CDR3 bases: TGTGCCAGCAGTTCCCCGACAGGGCGGGGTGGAAAACTGTTTTTT. It encodes CASSSPTGRGGKLFF.

The rearrangement links TRBV11-2 to TRBJ2-3, with a possible D match to TRBD1 (5 bases). Germline assignment: CDR1 SGHAT and CDR2 FQNNGV. V lost 1 base and J 0 bases, leaving 14 bases between the germline ends. The CDR3 spans 17 residues. In DNA, the CDR3 is TGTGCCAGCAGCTTAGGTTGGGGCAGGCGGAGCACAGATACGCAGTATTTT. Its translation is CASSLGWGRRSTDTQYF.

This clonotype was found many times. V gene TRBV5-4 combines with J gene TRBJ2-3; TRBD2 aligns across 11 bases. Germline V gives CDR1 SGHNT, CDR2 YYREEE (reference sequence). The CDR3 totals 16 residues. V lost 0 bases and J lost 1; bases outside the gene matches: 1. The DNA for the CDR3 is TGTGCCAGCAGCTTGGAACTAGCGGGAGGCACAGATACGCAGTATTTT. This sequence encodes CASSLELAGGTDTQYF.

The chain is built from TRBV3-1 and TRBJ1-5; D is ambiguous. Between the trimmed V and J ends, which lost 3 bases and 7 bases, there was a span of 13 bases. CDR1 is LGHDT, CDR2 YNNKEL, per germline (reference sequence). CDR3 length equals 14 residues. The CDR3 DNA reads as TGTGCCAGCAGCCAGGGCCCTGGCGGGCAGCCCCAGCATTTT. It specifies CASSQGPGGQPQHF.

The sample holds many counts of this clonotype. The chain uses TRBV14 and TRBJ2-7, with no clear D. In germline, CDR1 is SGHDN, CDR2 FVKESK. V lost 4 bases and J 6 bases, leaving 10 bases between the germline ends. The CDR3 sequence is 12 residues long. The CDR3 bases are TGTGCCAGCAGCCTCCACGACCCCGAGCAGTACTTC. The encoded protein is CASSLHDPEQYF.

About this clonotype: Given a much more abundant clone one base away, this may be a read error. The chain couples TRBV7-2 to TRBJ2-5; 8 nucleotides agree with TRBD2. Germline CDR1 reads SGHTA; CDR2 reads FQGNSA. This CDR3 is built from 13 residues. The J segment lost 5 bases and the V segment lost 8 bases, leaving 7 bases of the junction unmatched. CDR3 residues: CASGPAGGETQYF. CDR3 nucleotide sequence: TGTGCCAGCGGCCCCGCGGGGGGCGAGACCCAGTACTTC.

In its sample, this clonotype was seen many times. The chain has TRBV3-1 and TRBJ1-3; no clear D. The CDR3 totals 14 residues. Trimming left V 6 bases short and J 0 bases short, with 9 bases between. Looked up from germline, CDR1 is LGHDT and CDR2 is YNNKEL (reference sequence). The CDR3: CASRGPSSGNTIYF. DNA for the CDR3: TGTGCCAGCAGGGGCCCAAGCTCTGGAAACACCATATATTTT.

This clonotype was seen many times. The V call is TRBV19, the J call TRBJ2-6, with TRBD1 identical over 7 bases. This CDR3 is 16 amino acids long. V lost 3 bases, J lost 7 bases, and 9 bases stayed unmatched. CDR1 is LNHDA, CDR2 SQIVND, per germline (reference sequence). DNA for the CDR3: TGTGCCAGTAGTATCCCCGACAGGGTTCCTGCCAACGTCCTGACTTTC. Translation gives CASSIPDRVPANVLTF.

The sample holds a few counts of this clonotype. The CDR3 coding sequence is TGTGCCAGCAGGCCCCACAGGGGGCGAACTGAAGCTTTCTTT. Translation: CASRPHRGRTEAFF. The V and J genes are TRBV6-2 or TRBV6-3 and TRBJ1-1, with 9 nucleotides matching TRBD1. J was trimmed by 5 bases and V by 6 bases; bases with no gene match: 7. The germline V gene encodes CDR1 MNHEY and CDR2 SVGEGT. CDR3 length equals 14 residues.

There are a few counts of this clonotype. The rearrangement links TRBV29-1 to TRBJ2-7, with 9 bases that match TRBD2. CDR3 length equals 13 residues. Losses at the gene ends were 3 bases for V and 4 bases for J; bases not matched to a gene: 4. Looked up from germline, CDR1 is SQVTM and CDR2 is ANQGSEA. As DNA, the CDR3 is TGCAGCGTTGAGTCTAGCGGGAATTACGAGCAGTACTTC. This encodes CSVESSGNYEQYF.

Concerning this clonotype: This clone may be a read error of a much larger clone one base away. The genes are TRBV28 and TRBJ2-5, with D uncertain. Germline-derived CDR1 and CDR2 are MDHEN and SYDVKM. This CDR3 is built from 13 residues. In nucleotides, the CDR3 is TGTGCCAGCAGTTTTGTAGGCGAAGAGACCCGGTACTTC. It is translated as CASSFVGEETRYF.

This clonotype turned up a few times. The chain employs TRBV10-2 and TRBJ2-3; 9 bases agree with TRBD2. The CDR3 length is 17 residues. CDR1 is WSHSY, CDR2 SAAADI, per germline. The trim removed 2 bases at V and 2 bases at J, leaving 8 bases unmatched. The CDR3 region has the DNA TGCGCCAGCAGTGAGACTATGAGCGGGGGGAACACAGATACGCAGTATTTT. Residues: CASSETMSGGNTDTQYF.

This clonotype was found a few times. The rearrangement links TRBV5-5 to TRBJ1-1; no definite D call. Trimming left V 4 bases short and J 11 bases short, with 12 bases between. Germline CDR1 is SGHKS and CDR2 is YYEKEE (reference sequence). The CDR3 is made up of 11 amino acids. The CDR3 sequence is CASSLTTLAFF. The CDR3 nucleotides read TGTGCCAGCAGCCTTACCACCTTGGCTTTCTTT. The whole variable domain, remainder taken from reference TRBV5-5 and TRBJ1-1, is DAGVTQSPTHLIKTRGQQVTLRCSPISGHKSVSWYQQVLGQGPQFIFQYYEKEERGRGNFPDRFSARQFPNYSSELNVNALLLGDSALYLCASSLTTLAFFGQGTRLTVV.

This clonotype was picked up many times. This chain uses TRBV4-3 with TRBJ1-1, with TRBD1 as a possible D gene (5 bases). Trimming took off 0 bases at V and 4 bases at J, with 12 bases between the two ends. CDR3 length: 15 amino acids. Germline V gives CDR1 LGHNA, CDR2 YSLEER. For the CDR3, the DNA is TGCGCCAGCAGCCAAGATGGCGGGGGATCCACTGAAGCTTTCTTT. It yields the protein CASSQDGGGSTEAFF.

The gene calls are TRBV19 and TRBJ2-7; D is possibly TRBD1 or TRBD2 (6 bases each). Trimming removed 11 bases from V and 3 bases from J, with 17 bases in between. CDR3 length: 13 amino acids. Germline V lookup: CDR1 LNHDA, CDR2 SQIVND (reference sequence). The CDR3 nucleotides are TGTGCCTTCTACCCCGGGGGCTACTACGAGCAGTACTTC. Translating it yields CAFYPGGYYEQYF.

On this clonotype itself: One base away lies a much larger clone, so this may be a sequencing read error. The V call is TRBV20-1, the J call TRBJ1-6; 9 bases agree with TRBD1. V shed 0 bases, J shed 11 bases, and the junction held 8 bases outside the gene matches. The germline gives CDR1 DFQATT, CDR2 SNEGSKA (reference sequence). The CDR3 runs 15 residues. The CDR3 protein is CSARDTTGGWTPLHF. As DNA, the CDR3 is TGCAGTGCTAGAGATACAACAGGGGGCTGGACACCCCTCCACTTT.

Concerning this clonotype: Because it lacks the conserved phenylalanine or tryptophan at the end, this CDR3 is likely a read error. The chain recombines TRBV20-1 with TRBJ2-5, with TRBD2 identical over 8 bases. The length of the CDR3 is 18 residues. In germline, CDR1 is DFQATT, CDR2 SNEGSKA (reference sequence). The V segment lost 0 bases and the J segment 4 bases; nucleotides outside the gene matches: 16. The CDR3 protein is CSARDLYTGRGNGETQYL. As DNA, the CDR3 is TGCAGTGCTAGAGATCTCTATACCGGGAGGGGGAATGGAGAGACCCAGTACCTC.

This clonotype was seen repeatedly, ten times or more. The chain links TRBV12-3 or TRBV12-4 to TRBJ1-1; D not certain. The V gene lost 6 bases and the J gene lost 1 base, with 6 bases spanning the gap. The CDR3 loop spans 12 amino acids. CDR3 sequence: CASRWGNTEAFF. Written as DNA, the CDR3 is TGTGCCAGCAGATGGGGGAACACTGAAGCTTTCTTT.

In regard to this clonotype: A much larger clone is a single base away; this may be a read error. The CDR3 reads CASSVEGTGGPDEQFF. In DNA, the CDR3 is TGTGCCAGCAGCGTAGAGGGGACAGGGGGTCCGGATGAGCAGTTCTTC. The J gene is TRBJ2-1, the V gene TRBV9, with 11 positions matching TRBD1. The J segment lost 8 bases and the V segment lost 0 bases, leaving 7 bases of the junction unmatched. The CDR3 length is 16 residues. From germline, CDR1 is SGDLS and CDR2 YYNGEE.

The rearrangement links TRBV4-1 to TRBJ2-7; the D is unclear. From germline, CDR1 is MGHRA and CDR2 YSYEKL. CDR3 length: 15 residues. V lost 0 bases, J lost 3 bases, and 12 bases lay in between. The CDR3 nucleotides read TGCGCCAGCAGCCAAGATTTCAGTCCCCTCTACGAGCAGTACTTC. Translated: CASSQDFSPLYEQYF.

This clonotype was observed many times. This chain uses TRBV5-6 with TRBJ2-3; D gene ambiguous. Trimming stripped 2 bases from V and 3 bases from J, with 13 bases between. The CDR3 is 15 amino acids. Germline CDR1 SGHDT, CDR2 YYEEEE. This CDR3 reads CASSFWVFPTDTQYF. CDR3 nucleotides: TGTGCCAGCAGCTTCTGGGTTTTCCCGACAGATACGCAGTATTTT.

As for this clonotype: A read error may be the cause here, since a much bigger clone is one base away. This rearrangement joins TRBV9 to TRBJ2-7; D unresolved. Germline V gene sequence: CDR1 SGDLS, CDR2 YYNGEE. The CDR3 extends over 14 amino acids. CDR3 sequence reads: CASSVERNSHEQYF. DNA for the CDR3: TGTGCCAGCAGCGTAGAACGGAACTCCCACGAGCAGTACTTC. Filled out from reference TRBV9 and TRBJ2-7, the complete variable domain reads DSGVTQTPKHLITATGQRVTLRCSPRSGDLSVYWYQQSLDQGLQFLIQYYNGEERAKGNILERFSAQQFPDLHSELNLSSLELGDSALYFCASSVERNSHEQYFGPGTRLTVT.

Turning to this clonotype: A much larger clone lies one base from this, so it may be a read error. The rearrangement links TRBV28 to TRBJ1-1; 8 bases agree with TRBD1. Germline V gene lookup returns CDR1 MDHEN and CDR2 SYDVKM. Losses at the gene ends were 5 bases for V and 3 bases for J; bases not matched to a gene: 14. This CDR3 has 17 residues. CDR3 in DNA: TGTGCCAGCAGTCTGAGGCTCCGACAGGGGCCGGACACTGAAGCTTTCTTT. Protein sequence: CASSLRLRQGPDTEAFF. Combining the CDR3 with reference TRBV28 and TRBJ1-1 gives the whole variable domain DVKVTQSSRYLVKRTGEKVFLECVQDMDHENMFWYRQDPGLGLRLIYFSYDVKMKEKGDIPEGYSVSREKKERFSLILESASTNQTSMYLCASSLRLRQGPDTEAFFGQGTRLTVV.

This clonotype appeared a few times. The chain is built from TRBV27 and TRBJ2-2; D not resolved. The V gene lost 4 bases and the J gene lost 1 base, with 7 bases spanning the gap. The germline gives CDR1 MNHEY, CDR2 SMNVEV (reference sequence). The CDR3 is 14 amino acids. The CDR3 DNA reads as TGTGCCAGCAGTTATAATCAGAACACCGGGGAGCTGTTTTTT. It codes for CASSYNQNTGELFF.